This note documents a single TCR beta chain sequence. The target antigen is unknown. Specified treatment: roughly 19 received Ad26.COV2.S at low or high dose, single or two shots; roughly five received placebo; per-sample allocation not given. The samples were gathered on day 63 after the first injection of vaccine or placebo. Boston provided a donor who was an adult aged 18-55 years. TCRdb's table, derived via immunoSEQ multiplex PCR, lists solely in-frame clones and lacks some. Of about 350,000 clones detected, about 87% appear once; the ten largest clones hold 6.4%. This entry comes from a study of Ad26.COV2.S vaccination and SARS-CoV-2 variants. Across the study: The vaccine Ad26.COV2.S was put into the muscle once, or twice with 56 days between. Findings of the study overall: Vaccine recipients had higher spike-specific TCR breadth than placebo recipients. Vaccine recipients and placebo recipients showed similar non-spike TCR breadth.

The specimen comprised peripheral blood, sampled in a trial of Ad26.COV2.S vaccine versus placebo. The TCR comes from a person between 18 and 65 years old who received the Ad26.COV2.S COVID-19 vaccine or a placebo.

DNA of the CDR3: TGTGCCAGCACGGTGAGGGGGCATAATTCACCCCTCCACTTT. Translation gives CASTVRGHNSPLHF. The chain couples TRBV28 to TRBJ1-6; 7 bases align to TRBD1. The junction had 5 bases not matched to a gene; V was cut back by 7 bases and J by 5 bases. CDR1 and CDR2 from the germline V gene are MDHEN and SYDVKM. The CDR3 has 14 residues.